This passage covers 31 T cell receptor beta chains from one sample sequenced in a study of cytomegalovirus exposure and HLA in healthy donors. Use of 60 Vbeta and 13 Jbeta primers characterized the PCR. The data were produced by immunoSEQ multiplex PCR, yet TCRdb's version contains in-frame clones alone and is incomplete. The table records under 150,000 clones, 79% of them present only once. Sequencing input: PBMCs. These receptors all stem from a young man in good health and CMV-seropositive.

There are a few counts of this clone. The CDR3 nucleotides are TGCGCCAGCAGCCAAGATCGTAAAGCACTGTTTTTT. It codes for CASSQDRKALFF. V is TRBV4-3 and J is TRBJ1-4; D is uncertain. Germline CDR1 is LGHNA and CDR2 is YSLEER. The germline V and J ends were trimmed by 0 bases and 13 bases, with 9 bases remaining between them. The CDR3 sequence is 12 residues long.

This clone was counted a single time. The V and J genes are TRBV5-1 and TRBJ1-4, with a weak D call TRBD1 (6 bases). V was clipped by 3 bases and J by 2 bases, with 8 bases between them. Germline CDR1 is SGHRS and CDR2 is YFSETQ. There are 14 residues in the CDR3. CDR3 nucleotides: TGCGCCAGCAGCTACACAGGGACTAATGAAAAACTGTTTTTT. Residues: CASSYTGTNEKLFF.

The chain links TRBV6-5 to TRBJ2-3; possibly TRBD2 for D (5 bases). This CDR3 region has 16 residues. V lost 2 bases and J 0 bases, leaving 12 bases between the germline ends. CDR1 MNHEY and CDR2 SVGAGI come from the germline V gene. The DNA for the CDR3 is TGTGCCAGCAGTTACCGCCCGGGGTCTAGCACAGATACGCAGTATTTT. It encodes CASSYRPGSSTDTQYF.

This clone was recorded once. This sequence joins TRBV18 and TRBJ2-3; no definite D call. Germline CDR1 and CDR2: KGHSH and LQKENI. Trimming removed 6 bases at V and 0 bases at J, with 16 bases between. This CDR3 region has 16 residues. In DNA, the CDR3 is TGTGCCAGCTCGCTTACAGTAACCACTAGCACAGATACGCAGTATTTT. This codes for CASSLTVTTSTDTQYF.

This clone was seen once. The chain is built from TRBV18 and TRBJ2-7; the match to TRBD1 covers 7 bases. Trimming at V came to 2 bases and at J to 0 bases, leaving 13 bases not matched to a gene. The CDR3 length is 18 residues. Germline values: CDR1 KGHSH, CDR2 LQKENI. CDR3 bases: TGTGCCAGCTCACCAAATTCCCGGCAGGGGGAGAGCTCCTACGAGCAGTACTTC. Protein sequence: CASSPNSRQGESSYEQYF.

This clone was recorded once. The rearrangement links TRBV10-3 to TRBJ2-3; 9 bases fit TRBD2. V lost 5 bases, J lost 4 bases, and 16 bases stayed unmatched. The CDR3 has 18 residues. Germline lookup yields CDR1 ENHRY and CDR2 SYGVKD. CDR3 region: CAISNPYYRGRGSDTQYF. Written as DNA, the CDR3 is TGTGCCATCAGTAACCCCTACTACCGCGGGAGGGGGTCAGATACGCAGTATTTT.

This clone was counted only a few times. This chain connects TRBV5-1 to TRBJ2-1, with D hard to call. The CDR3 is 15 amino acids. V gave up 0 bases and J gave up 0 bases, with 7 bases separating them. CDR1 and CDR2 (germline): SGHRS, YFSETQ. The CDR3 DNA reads TGCGCCAGCAGCTTGGAACCGGGCTCCTACAATGAGCAGTTCTTC. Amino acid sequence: CASSLEPGSYNEQFF.

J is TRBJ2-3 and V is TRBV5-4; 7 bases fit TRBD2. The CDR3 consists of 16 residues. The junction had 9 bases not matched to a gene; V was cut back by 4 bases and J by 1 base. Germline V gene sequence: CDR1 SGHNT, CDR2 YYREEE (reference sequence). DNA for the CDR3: TGTGCCAGCAGCGACAAGAGCGGGACTGGCACAGATACGCAGTATTTT. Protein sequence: CASSDKSGTGTDTQYF.

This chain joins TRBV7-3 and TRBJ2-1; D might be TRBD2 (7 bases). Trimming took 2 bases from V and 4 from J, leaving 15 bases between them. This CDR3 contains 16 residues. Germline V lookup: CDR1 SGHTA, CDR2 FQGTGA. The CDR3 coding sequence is TGTGCCAGCAGCTTAGGGGGAGGGGGGTGGTACAATGAGCAGTTCTTC. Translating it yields CASSLGGGGWYNEQFF.

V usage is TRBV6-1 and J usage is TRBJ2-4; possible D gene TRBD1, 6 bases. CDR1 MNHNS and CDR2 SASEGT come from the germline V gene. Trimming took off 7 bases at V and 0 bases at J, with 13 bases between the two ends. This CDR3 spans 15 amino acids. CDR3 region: CASNNRALAKNIQYF. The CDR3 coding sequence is TGTGCCAGCAACAACAGGGCCCTAGCCAAAAACATTCAGTACTTC.

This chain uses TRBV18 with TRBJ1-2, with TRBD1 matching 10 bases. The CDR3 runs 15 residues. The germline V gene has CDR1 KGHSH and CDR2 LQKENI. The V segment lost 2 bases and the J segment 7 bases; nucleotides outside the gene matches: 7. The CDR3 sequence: CASSPSDRGLRGYTF. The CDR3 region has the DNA TGTGCCAGCTCACCATCAGACAGGGGGCTGCGTGGCTACACCTTC.

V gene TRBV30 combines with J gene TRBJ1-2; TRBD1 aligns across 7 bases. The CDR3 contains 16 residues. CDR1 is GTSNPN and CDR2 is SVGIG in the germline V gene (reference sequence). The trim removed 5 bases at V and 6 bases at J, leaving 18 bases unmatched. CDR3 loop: CAWGGFLGTALNGYTF. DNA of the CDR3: TGTGCCTGGGGTGGGTTCCTTGGGACAGCTCTCAATGGCTACACCTTC.

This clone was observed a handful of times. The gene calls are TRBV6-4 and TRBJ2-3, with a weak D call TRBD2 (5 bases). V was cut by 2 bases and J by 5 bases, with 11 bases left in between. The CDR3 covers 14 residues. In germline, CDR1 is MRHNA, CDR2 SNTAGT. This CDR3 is CASSDNGVGDTQYF. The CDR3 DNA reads TGTGCCAGCAGTGACAACGGGGTTGGAGATACGCAGTATTTT.

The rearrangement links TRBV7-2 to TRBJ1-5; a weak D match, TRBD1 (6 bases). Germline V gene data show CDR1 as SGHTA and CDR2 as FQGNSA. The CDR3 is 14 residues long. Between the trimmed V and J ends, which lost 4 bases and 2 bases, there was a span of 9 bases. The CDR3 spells CASSSTGGNQPQHF. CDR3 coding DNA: TGTGCCAGCAGCTCGACAGGTGGCAATCAGCCCCAGCATTTT.

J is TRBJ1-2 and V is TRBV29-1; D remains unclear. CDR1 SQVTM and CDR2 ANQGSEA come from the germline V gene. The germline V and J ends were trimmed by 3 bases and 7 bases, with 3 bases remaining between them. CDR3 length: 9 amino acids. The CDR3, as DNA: TGCAGCGTTGAGAGTGGCTACACCTTC. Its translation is CSVESGYTF. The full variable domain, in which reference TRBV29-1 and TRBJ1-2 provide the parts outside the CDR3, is SAVISQKPSRDICQRGTSLTIQCQVDSQVTMMFWYRQQPGQSLTLIATANQGSEATYESGFVIDKFPISRPNLTFSTLTVSNMSPEDSSIYLCSVESGYTFGSGTRLTVV.

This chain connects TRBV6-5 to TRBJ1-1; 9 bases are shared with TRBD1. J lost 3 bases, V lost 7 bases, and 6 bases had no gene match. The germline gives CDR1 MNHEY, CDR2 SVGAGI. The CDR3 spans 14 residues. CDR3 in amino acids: CASTKDRGDTEAFF. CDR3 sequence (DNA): TGTGCCAGCACTAAGGACAGGGGCGACACTGAAGCTTTCTTT.

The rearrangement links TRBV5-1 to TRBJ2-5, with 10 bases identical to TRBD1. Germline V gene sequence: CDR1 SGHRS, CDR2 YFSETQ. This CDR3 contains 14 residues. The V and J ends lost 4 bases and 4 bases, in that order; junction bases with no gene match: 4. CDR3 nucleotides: TGCGCCAGCAGCCACGACAGGGGGCGAGAGACCCAGTACTTC. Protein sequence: CASSHDRGRETQYF. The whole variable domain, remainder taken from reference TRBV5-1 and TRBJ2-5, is KAGVTQTPRYLIKTRGQQVTLSCSPISGHRSVSWYQQTPGQGLQFLFEYFSETQRNKGNFPGRFSGRQFSNSRSEMNVSTLELGDSALYLCASSHDRGRETQYFGPGTRLLVL.

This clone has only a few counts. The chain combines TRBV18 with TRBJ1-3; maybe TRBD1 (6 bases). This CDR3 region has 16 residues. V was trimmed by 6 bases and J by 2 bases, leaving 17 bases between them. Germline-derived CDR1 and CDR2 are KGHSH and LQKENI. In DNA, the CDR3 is TGTGCCAGCTCTCTGAACGCGGCAGGGGCTGGAAACACCATATATTTT. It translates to CASSLNAAGAGNTIYF.

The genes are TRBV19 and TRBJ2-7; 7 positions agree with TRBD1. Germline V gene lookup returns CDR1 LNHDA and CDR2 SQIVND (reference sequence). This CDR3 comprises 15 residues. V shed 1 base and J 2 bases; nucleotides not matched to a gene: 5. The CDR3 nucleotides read TGTGCCAGTAGTATAGCATACGGGACAGCCTACGAGCAGTACTTC. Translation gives CASSIAYGTAYEQYF. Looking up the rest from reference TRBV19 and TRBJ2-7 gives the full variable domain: DGGITQSPKYLFRKEGQNVTLSCEQNLNHDAMYWYRQDPGQGLRLIYYSQIVNDFQKGDIAEGYSVSREKKESFPLTVTSAQKNPTAFYLCASSIAYGTAYEQYFGPGTRLTVT.

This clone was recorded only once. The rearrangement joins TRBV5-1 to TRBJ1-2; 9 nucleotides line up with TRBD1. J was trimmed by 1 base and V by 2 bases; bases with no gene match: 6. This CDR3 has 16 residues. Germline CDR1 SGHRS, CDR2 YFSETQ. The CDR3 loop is CASSFLRQGVNYGYTF. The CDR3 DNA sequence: TGCGCCAGCAGCTTTCTCCGACAGGGGGTTAACTATGGCTACACCTTC. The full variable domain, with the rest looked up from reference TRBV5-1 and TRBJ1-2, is KAGVTQTPRYLIKTRGQQVTLSCSPISGHRSVSWYQQTPGQGLQFLFEYFSETQRNKGNFPGRFSGRQFSNSRSEMNVSTLELGDSALYLCASSFLRQGVNYGYTFGSGTRLTVV.

CDR3 amino acids: CASSSKTSRSSYNEQFF. CDR3 nucleotide sequence: TGTGCCAGCAGCTCCAAAACTAGCCGGAGCTCCTACAATGAGCAGTTCTTC. The gene calls are TRBV7-8 and TRBJ2-1; TRBD2 is a possible D gene (6 bases). Deletions cut 4 bases from V and 0 bases from J, with 16 bases between. The V gene's germline CDR1 is SGHVS and CDR2 FQNEAQ. There are 17 residues in the CDR3.

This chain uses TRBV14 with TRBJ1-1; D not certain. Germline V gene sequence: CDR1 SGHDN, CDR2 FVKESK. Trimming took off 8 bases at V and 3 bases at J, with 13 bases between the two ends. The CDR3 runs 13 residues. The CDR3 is CASRMASYTEAFF. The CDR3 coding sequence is TGTGCCAGCCGTATGGCATCGTACACTGAAGCTTTCTTT.

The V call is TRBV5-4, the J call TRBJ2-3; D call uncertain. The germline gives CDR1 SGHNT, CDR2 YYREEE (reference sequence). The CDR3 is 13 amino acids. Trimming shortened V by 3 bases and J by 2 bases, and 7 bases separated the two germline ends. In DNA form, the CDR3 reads TGTGCCAGCAGCTCCCCTTACACAGATACGCAGTATTTT. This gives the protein CASSSPYTDTQYF.

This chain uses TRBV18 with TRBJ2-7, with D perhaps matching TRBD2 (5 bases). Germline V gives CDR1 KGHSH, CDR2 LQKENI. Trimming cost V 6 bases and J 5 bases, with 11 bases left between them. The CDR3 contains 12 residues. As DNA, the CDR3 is TGTGCCAGCTCCCCCCGGGATAACGAGCAGTACTTC. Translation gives CASSPRDNEQYF.

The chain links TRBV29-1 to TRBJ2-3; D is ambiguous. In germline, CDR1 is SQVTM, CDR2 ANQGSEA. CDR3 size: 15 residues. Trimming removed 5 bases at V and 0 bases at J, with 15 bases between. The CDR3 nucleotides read TGCAGCGTTAACTTTATAGTAGCAAGCACAGATACGCAGTATTTT. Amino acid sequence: CSVNFIVASTDTQYF.

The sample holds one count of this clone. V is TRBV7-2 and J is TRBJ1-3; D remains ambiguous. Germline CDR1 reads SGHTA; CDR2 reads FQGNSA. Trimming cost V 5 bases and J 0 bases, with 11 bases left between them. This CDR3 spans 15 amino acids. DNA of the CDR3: TGTGCCAGCAGCCAACTAGCGATCTCTGGAAACACCATATATTTT. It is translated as CASSQLAISGNTIYF.

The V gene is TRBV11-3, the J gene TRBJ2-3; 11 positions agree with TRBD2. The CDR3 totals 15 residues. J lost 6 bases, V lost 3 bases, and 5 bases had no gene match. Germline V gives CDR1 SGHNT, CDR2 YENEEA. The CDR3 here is CASSFDSGGEDTQYF. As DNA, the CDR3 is TGTGCCAGCAGCTTCGATAGCGGGGGGGAGGATACGCAGTATTTT.

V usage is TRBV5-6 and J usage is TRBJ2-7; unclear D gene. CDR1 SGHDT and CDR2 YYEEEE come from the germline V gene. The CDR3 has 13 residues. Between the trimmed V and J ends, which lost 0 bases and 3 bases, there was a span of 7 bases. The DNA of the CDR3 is TGTGCCAGCAGCTTGGGTGAGCTCTACGAGCAGTACTTC. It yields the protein CASSLGELYEQYF.

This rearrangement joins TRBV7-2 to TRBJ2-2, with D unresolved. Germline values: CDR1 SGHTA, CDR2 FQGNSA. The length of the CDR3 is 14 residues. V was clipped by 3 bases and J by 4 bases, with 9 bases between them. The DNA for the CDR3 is TGTGCCAGCAGCTTGCCACATACCACCGGGGAGCTGTTTTTT. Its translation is CASSLPHTTGELFF.

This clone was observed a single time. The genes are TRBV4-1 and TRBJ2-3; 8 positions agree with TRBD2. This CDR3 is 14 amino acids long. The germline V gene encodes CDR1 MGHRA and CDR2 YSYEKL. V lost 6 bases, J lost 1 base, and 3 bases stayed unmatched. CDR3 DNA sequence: TGCGCCAGCAGGCCTAGCGGGCGCACAGATACGCAGTATTTT. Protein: CASRPSGRTDTQYF.

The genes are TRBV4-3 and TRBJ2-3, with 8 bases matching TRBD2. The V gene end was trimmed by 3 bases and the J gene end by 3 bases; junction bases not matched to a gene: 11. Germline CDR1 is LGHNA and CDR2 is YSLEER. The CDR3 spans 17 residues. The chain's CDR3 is CASSQNILIAGTDTQYF. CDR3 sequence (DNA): TGCGCCAGCAGCCAGAACATATTAATAGCGGGAACAGATACGCAGTATTTT.